This paragraph covers one T cell receptor (beta chain) sequence. Antigen unknown. The CDR3 runs 15 residues. Germline CDR1 reads MNHEY; CDR2 reads SMNVEV (reference sequence). Trimming removed 6 bases from V and 0 bases from J, with 14 bases in between. This sample was taken from a study of OX40 agonist ivuxolimab in advanced cancers. The overall study: Each patient was given ivuxolimab into a vein every 2 weeks, at 0.01 to 10 mg/kg. Among those enrolled, mean age was about 58 years (range 23 to 79) and 75% to 85% were male.

Study outcomes and limitations: The study observed clonal expansion of CD4+ and CD8+ blood T cells by week 6 at 0.1 to 3.0 mg/kg. The mean number of expanded clones was higher in CD8+ T cells than in CD4+.

The protocol was immunoSEQ multiplex PCR, while the TCRdb copy is restricted to in-frame clones and leaves out a portion. Of roughly 70,000 clones in the sample, about 90% are singletons; the top ten hold more than 4.5%. The TCR was taken from an adult with an advanced solid tumor such as melanoma, head and neck, liver or kidney cancer. The starting material was CD4+ or CD8+ T cells sorted from blood, obtained in a trial of the OX40 agonist ivuxolimab. The rearrangement joins TRBV27 to TRBJ1-2; no definite D call. In nucleotides, the CDR3 is TGTGCCAGCAGCCGGGATTTCTTTACTAACTATGGCTACACCTTC. Protein: CASSRDFFTNYGYTF.